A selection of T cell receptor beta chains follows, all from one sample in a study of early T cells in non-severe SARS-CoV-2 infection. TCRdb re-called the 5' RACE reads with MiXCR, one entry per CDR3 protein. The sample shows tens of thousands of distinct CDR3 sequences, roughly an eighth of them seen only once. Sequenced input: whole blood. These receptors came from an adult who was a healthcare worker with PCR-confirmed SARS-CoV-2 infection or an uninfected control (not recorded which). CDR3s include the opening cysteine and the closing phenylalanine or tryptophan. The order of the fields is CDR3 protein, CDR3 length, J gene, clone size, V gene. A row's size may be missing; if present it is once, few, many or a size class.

CSPWGRTSGFNEQFF 15 TRBJ2-1 - TRBV20-1
CSVGTSGMSEQFF 13 TRBJ2-1 many TRBV29-1
CASSRPGQGTDTQYF 15 TRBJ2-3 - TRBV6-5
CSVTSAEETQYF 12 TRBJ2-5 many TRBV29-1
CASSYGHSNQPQHF 14 TRBJ1-5 many TRBV6-5
CASNPGEPYGYTF 13 TRBJ1-2 - TRBV6-5
CASSVTTTFGEQYF 14 TRBJ2-7 - TRBV2
CASSRGLAGGRDEQYF 16 TRBJ2-7 - TRBV12-3/TRBV12-4
CASTPWAGKETQYF 14 TRBJ2-5 many TRBV28
CASSLDGDRTDTQYF 15 TRBJ2-3 - TRBV5-1
CASSSSTGTLRGYTF 15 TRBJ1-2 few TRBV7-6
CASSQQGGHEQYF 13 TRBJ2-7 few TRBV2
CASSSRGVGDTQYF 14 TRBJ2-3 many TRBV7-3